Sequencing of this TCR beta chain was carried out in a study of cytomegalovirus exposure and HLA in healthy donors. Findings of the study overall: Presence/absence analyses assumed roughly uniform sequencing depth across donors, which may not hold.

The PCR had 60 Vbeta and 13 Jbeta primers. The data were produced by immunoSEQ multiplex PCR, yet TCRdb's version contains in-frame clones alone and is incomplete. The sample shows around 96,000 clones, around 76% of them seen only once. About this clone itself: Its cognate antigen is unknown.

The CDR3 extends over 13 amino acids. From germline, CDR1 is GTSNPN and CDR2 SVGIG (reference sequence). Trimming took off 2 bases at V and 1 base at J, with 8 bases between the two ends. Sequenced material: PBMCs. The clonotype comes from a man aged 25 to 40 in good health and CMV-seropositive. This chain links TRBV30 with TRBJ1-1; D not certain. The CDR3 DNA reads as TGTGCCTGGAGTTGGCGGGAGAACACTGAAGCTTTCTTT. Protein product: CAWSWRENTEAFF. The full variable domain, rest sourced from reference TRBV30 and TRBJ1-1, is SQTIHQWPATLVQPVGSPLSLECTVEGTSNPNLYWYRQAAGRGLQLLFYSVGIGQISSEVPQNLSASRPQDRQFILSSKKLLLSDSGFYLCAWSWRENTEAFFGQGTRLTVV.